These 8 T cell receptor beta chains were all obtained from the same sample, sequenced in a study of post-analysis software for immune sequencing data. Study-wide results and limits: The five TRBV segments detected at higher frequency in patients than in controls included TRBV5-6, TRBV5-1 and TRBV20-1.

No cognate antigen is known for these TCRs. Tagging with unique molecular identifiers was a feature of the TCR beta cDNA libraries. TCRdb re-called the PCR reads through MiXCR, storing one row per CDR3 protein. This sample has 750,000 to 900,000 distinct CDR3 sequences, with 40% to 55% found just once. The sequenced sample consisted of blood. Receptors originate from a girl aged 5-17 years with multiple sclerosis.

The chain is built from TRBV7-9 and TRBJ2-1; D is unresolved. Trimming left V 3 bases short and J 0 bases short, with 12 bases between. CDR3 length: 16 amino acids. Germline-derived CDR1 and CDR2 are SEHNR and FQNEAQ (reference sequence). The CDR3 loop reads CASSFGSSSSYNEQFF. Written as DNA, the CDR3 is TGTGCCAGCAGCTTTGGAAGCAGTAGCTCCTACAATGAGCAGTTCTTC.

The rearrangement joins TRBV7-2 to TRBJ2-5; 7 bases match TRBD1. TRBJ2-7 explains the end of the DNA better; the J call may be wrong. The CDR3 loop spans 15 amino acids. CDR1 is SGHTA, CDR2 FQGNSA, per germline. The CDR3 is CASSVSRDRVYEQYF. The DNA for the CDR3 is TGTGCCAGCAGCGTAAGTCGGGACAGAGTCTACGAGCAGTACTTC.

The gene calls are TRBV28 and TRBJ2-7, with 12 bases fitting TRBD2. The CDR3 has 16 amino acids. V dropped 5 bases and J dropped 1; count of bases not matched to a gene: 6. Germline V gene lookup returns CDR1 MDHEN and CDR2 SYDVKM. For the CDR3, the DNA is TGTGCCAGCAGTCTCCAGACTAGCGGGAGTTCCTACGAGCAGTACTTC. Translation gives CASSLQTSGSSYEQYF. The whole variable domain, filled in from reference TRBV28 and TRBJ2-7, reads DVKVTQSSRYLVKRTGEKVFLECVQDMDHENMFWYRQDPGLGLRLIYFSYDVKMKEKGDIPEGYSVSREKKERFSLILESASTNQTSMYLCASSLQTSGSSYEQYFGPGTRLTVT.

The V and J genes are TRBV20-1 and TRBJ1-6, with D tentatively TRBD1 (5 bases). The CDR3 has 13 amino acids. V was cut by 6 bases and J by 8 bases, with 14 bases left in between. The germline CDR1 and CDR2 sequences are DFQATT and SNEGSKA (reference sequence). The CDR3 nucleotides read TGCAGTGCCAGTGGCAGGGTGGATTCACCCCTCCACTTT. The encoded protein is CSASGRVDSPLHF.

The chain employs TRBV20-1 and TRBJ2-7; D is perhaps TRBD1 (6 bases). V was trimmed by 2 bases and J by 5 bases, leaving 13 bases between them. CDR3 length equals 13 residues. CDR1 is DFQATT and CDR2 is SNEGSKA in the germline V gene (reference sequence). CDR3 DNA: TGCAGTGCTAGACGGACAGTCAGCGACGAGCAGTACTTC. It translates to CSARRTVSDEQYF.

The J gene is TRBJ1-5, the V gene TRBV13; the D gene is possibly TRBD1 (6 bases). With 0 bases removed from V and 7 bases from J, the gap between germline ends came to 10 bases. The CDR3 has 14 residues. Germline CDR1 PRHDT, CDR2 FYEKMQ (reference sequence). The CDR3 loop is CASSLGRGQQPQHF. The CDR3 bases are TGTGCCAGCAGCTTAGGCAGGGGCCAGCAGCCCCAGCATTTT.

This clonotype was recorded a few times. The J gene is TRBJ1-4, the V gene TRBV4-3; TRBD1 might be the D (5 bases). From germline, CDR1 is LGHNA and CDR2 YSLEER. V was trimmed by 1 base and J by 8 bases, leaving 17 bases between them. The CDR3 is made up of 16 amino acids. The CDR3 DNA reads TGCGCCAGCAGCCAAGCCCCGGGGGGTGGTAGAGAAAAACTGTTTTTT. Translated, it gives CASSQAPGGGREKLFF.

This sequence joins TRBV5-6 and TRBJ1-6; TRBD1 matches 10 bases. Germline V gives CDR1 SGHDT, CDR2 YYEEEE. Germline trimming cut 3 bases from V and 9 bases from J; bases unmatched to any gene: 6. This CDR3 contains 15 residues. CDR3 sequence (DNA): TGTGCCAGCAGCTACGGGACAGGGGATCCTTCACCCCTCCACTTT. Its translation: CASSYGTGDPSPLHF. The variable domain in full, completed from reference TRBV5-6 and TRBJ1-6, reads DAGVTQSPTHLIKTRGQQVTLRCSPKSGHDTVSWYQQALGQGPQFIFQYYEEEERQRGNFPDRFSGHQFPNYSSELNVNALLLGDSALYLCASSYGTGDPSPLHFGNGTRLTVT.